This T cell receptor beta chain is drawn from a study of CXCR3-negative and CXCR3-positive naive CD8 T cells. The CDR3 consists of 13 residues. General study findings and limits: Once cells were cryopreserved, CXCR3 expression went down partly, and most assays used fresh PBMCs. Greater hydrophobicity was found in TRB CDR3s of CXCR3-positive naive cells than of CXCR3-negative naive cells.

CD45RO-CCR7+CD27+CD95- marked naive CD8+ T cells. As regards this clonotype: Its target is not known.

5' RACE with UMI labels generated the TRB cDNA libraries. TCRdb reprocessed the 5' RACE reads and reports one entry per CDR3 protein, with no DNA. The repertoire table contains 120,000 or so distinct CDR3 sequences. This chain joins TRBV12-3 or TRBV12-4 and TRBJ2-3; TCRdb's D call, TRBD1, is unchecked because there is no DNA. The sequencing sample was made of naive CXCR3+ CD8+ T cells from blood. Subset defined: CD45RO-CCR7+CD27+CD95- naive CD8+ T cells expressing CXCR3 (TNR3+). This TCR was sampled from a human donor in good health. Some clones in this sample may be carry-over from other donors' samples. CDR3 sequence reads: CASSLQGSDTQYF.